This entry lists 12 T cell receptor beta chains sequenced from one sample in a study of cytotoxic CD8 clonotypes in ibrutinib-treated CLL. TCRdb's table, derived via immunoSEQ multiplex PCR, lists solely in-frame clones and lacks some. The profile shows more than 300,000 clones, about 80% of them singletons. The specimen comprised PBMCs, sampled before ibrutinib treatment. The receptors come from a human donor with chronic lymphocytic leukemia.

This clone was observed a handful of times. The chain recombines TRBV28 with TRBJ2-7; weak D call: TRBD2 (6 bases). This CDR3 is built from 14 residues. Germline V gives CDR1 MDHEN, CDR2 SYDVKM. With 6 bases removed from V and 0 bases from J, the gap between germline ends came to 12 bases. The CDR3 DNA follows: TGTGCCAGCAGGGCAACCGGGGGCTCCTACGAGCAGTACTTC. This gives the protein CASRATGGSYEQYF.

The V gene is TRBV30, the J gene TRBJ2-3; TRBD2 might be the D (6 bases). V was shortened by 3 bases and J by 0 bases, with 22 bases between the two germline ends. This CDR3 contains 18 residues. Germline V gives CDR1 GTSNPN, CDR2 SVGIG (reference sequence). CDR3 in amino acids: CAWSRWDWAQASTDTQYF. The CDR3 DNA reads TGTGCCTGGAGCCGTTGGGACTGGGCTCAAGCTAGCACAGATACGCAGTATTTT.

V usage is TRBV11-2 and J usage is TRBJ2-3; D is possibly TRBD2 (5 bases). Germline loops: CDR1 SGHAT, CDR2 FQNNGV. Trimming shortened V by 5 bases and J by 0 bases, and 12 bases separated the two germline ends. CDR3 length equals 15 residues. The CDR3 DNA follows: TGTGCCAGCAGCCCTGGACTGTCTAGCACAGATACGCAGTATTTT. It specifies CASSPGLSSTDTQYF. The variable domain in full, with the rest retrieved from reference TRBV11-2 and TRBJ2-3, is EAGVAQSPRYKIIEKRQSVAFWCNPISGHATLYWYQQILGQGPKLLIQFQNNGVVDDSQLPKDRFSAERLKGVDSTLKIQPAKLEDSAVYLCASSPGLSSTDTQYFGPGTRLTVL.

Here the CDR3 DNA reads TGTGCCAGCAGCCTGGGGACAGCCACTGAAGCTTTCTTT. Residues: CASSLGTATEAFF. The chain uses TRBV5-4 and TRBJ1-1; 7 nucleotides line up with TRBD1. The CDR3 is 13 amino acids. Germline trimming cut 4 bases from V and 4 bases from J; bases unmatched to any gene: 4. Per germline, CDR1 SGHNT and CDR2 YYREEE (reference sequence). The full variable domain, completed using reference TRBV5-4 and TRBJ1-1, is ETGVTQSPTHLIKTRGQQVTLRCSSQSGHNTVSWYQQALGQGPQFIFQYYREEENGRGNFPPRFSGLQFPNYSSELNVNALELDDSALYLCASSLGTATEAFFGQGTRLTVV.

The chain has TRBV6-5 and TRBJ1-4; no reliable D call. This CDR3 comprises 12 residues. Germline CDR1 MNHEY, CDR2 SVGAGI. Trimming left V 5 bases short and J 8 bases short, with 9 bases between. This CDR3 is CASSQRAEKLFF. DNA of the CDR3: TGTGCCAGCAGTCAAAGAGCCGAAAAACTGTTTTTT.

The gene calls are TRBV4-3 and TRBJ2-7; 11 nucleotides agree with TRBD2. The CDR3 extends over 15 amino acids. V was pared by 1 base and J by 4 bases, with 3 bases of the junction left unmatched. The germline V gene has CDR1 LGHNA and CDR2 YSLEER. The CDR3 bases are TGCGCCAGCAGCCAAGTAGCGGGAGGGCCGTACGAGCAGTACTTC. It is translated as CASSQVAGGPYEQYF.

The genes are TRBV9 and TRBJ2-7, with TRBD2 matching over 11 bases. J gave up 5 bases and V 3 bases, and 4 bases lay outside the gene matches. This CDR3 region has 14 residues. Germline V gene data show CDR1 as SGDLS and CDR2 as YYNGEE. The CDR3 coding sequence is TGTGCCAGCAGCGGTAGCGGGAGGGCCGACGAGCAGTACTTC. Encoded protein: CASSGSGRADEQYF.

In DNA, the CDR3 is TGTGCCAGTAGTATGAGAGGGGCGTTGGGAGAGACCCAGTACTTC. Translating it yields CASSMRGALGETQYF. The rearrangement joins TRBV19 to TRBJ2-5; D tentatively reads TRBD1 or TRBD2 (5 bases each). Per germline, CDR1 LNHDA and CDR2 SQIVND (reference sequence). The CDR3 consists of 15 residues. The V end was cut by 3 bases, the J end by 4 bases, with 15 bases between. Based on the CDR3 plus reference TRBV19 and TRBJ2-5, the full variable domain is DGGITQSPKYLFRKEGQNVTLSCEQNLNHDAMYWYRQDPGQGLRLIYYSQIVNDFQKGDIAEGYSVSREKKESFPLTVTSAQKNPTAFYLCASSMRGALGETQYFGPGTRLLVL.

The rearrangement links TRBV10-3 to TRBJ2-1; D uncertain. The V and J ends lost 0 bases and 2 bases respectively, with 11 bases between them. CDR1 ENHRY and CDR2 SYGVKD come from the germline V gene. The CDR3 spans 16 residues. The CDR3 DNA follows: TGTGCCATCAGTGAGTCGGGTTGGTCACCCTACAATGAGCAGTTCTTC. It encodes CAISESGWSPYNEQFF.

This rearrangement joins TRBV11-3 to TRBJ2-3; D remains ambiguous. The germline V and J ends were trimmed by 1 base and 3 bases, with 11 bases remaining between them. Germline-derived CDR1 and CDR2 are SGHNT and YENEEA. The CDR3 totals 15 residues. The CDR3 region is CASSLGLEVTDTQYF. Written as DNA, the CDR3 is TGTGCCAGCAGCTTAGGCCTGGAAGTAACAGATACGCAGTATTTT.

This sequence joins TRBV2 and TRBJ2-3; 10 nucleotides align to TRBD2. CDR1 SNHLY and CDR2 FYNNEI come from the germline V gene. Trimming removed 7 bases from V and 1 base from J; junction bases left unmatched: 2. The CDR3 spans 14 residues. CDR3 residues: CASTGLAGTDTQYF. In DNA, the CDR3 is TGTGCCAGCACTGGACTAGCGGGCACAGATACGCAGTATTTT.

The CDR3 DNA follows: TGTGCCAGCAGTTTATGGGCAGCGAGTGCGGGAGGGCCGTCCTACGAGCAGTACTTC. Its protein product is CASSLWAASAGGPSYEQYF. The V and J genes are TRBV27 and TRBJ2-7, with 9 bases fitting TRBD2. The CDR3 totals 19 residues. V gave up 1 base and J gave up 1 base; unmatched junction bases: 14. Germline CDR1 MNHEY, CDR2 SMNVEV (reference sequence).